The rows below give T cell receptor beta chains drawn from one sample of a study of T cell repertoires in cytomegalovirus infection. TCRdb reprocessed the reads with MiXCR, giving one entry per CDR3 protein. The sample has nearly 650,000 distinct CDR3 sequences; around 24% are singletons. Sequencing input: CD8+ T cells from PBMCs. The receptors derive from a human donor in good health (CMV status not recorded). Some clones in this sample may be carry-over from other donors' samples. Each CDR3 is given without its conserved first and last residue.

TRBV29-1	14	SVEDQGTLNSYEQY
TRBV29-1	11	SVEQGSTYEQY
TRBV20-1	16	SARDIGTSWVNNSPLH
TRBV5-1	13	ASSLARSAYNEQF
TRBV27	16	ASSWAVTLTSSYNEQF
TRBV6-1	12	ASSEVGRNTEAF
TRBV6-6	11	ASRREGQETQY
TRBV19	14	ASSPTGTSSRETQY
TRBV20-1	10	SARVRAPEAF
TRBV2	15	ASSDGGSKSSYNEQF
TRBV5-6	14	ASSLEFWGRQDEQF
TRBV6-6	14	ASRSGTVDSSKTQY
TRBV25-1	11	ASSVGDYSPLH
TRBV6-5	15	ASSWMPGRGNTGELF
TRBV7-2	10	ASSLGGGKLF
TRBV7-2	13	ASSLARLGTGELF
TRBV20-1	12	SARDLGTATTQY
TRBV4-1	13	ASSQEVGNTGELF
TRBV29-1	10	SVAGNTGELF
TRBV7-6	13	ASSRGGADTGELF
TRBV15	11	ATSRVVNQPQH
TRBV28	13	ASSSGGVSYNEQF
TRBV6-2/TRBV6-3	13	ASSYSARIKGEQF
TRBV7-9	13	ASTTPGIGANVLT
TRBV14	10	ASSQGSSQAF
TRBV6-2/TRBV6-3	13	ASSPGGAGYNEQF
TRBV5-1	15	ASSLVERLGVNYGYT